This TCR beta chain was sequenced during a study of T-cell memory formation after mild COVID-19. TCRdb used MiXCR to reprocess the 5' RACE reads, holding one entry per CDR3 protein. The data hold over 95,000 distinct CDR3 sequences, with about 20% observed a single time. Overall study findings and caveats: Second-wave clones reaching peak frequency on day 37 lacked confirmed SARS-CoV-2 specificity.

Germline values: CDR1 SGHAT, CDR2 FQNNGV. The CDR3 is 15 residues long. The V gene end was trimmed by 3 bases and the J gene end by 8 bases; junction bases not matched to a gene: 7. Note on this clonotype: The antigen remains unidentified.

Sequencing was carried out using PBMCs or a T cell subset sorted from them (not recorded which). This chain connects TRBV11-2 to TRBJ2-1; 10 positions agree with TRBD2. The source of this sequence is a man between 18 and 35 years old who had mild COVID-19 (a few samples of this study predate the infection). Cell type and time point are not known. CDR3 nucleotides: TGTGCCAGCAGCTTCGTCAGCGGGGGGGCGGATGAGCAGTTCTTC. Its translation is CASSFVSGGADEQFF.